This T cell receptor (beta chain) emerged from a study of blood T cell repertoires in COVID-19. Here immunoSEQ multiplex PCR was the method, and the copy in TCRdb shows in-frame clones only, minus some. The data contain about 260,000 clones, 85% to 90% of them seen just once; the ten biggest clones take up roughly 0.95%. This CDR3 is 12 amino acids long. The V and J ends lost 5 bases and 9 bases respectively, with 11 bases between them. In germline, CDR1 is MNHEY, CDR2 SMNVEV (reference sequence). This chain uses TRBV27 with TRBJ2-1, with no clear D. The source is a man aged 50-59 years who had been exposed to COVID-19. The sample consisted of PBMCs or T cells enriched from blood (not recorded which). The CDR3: CASSVQRGEQFF. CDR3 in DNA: TGTGCCAGCAGTGTCCAGAGAGGTGAGCAGTTCTTC.